This paragraph covers one TCR beta chain sequence. No antigen is known for it. No base quality values were provided; no much bigger clone lies one nucleotide off. Library preparation used the immunoSEQ multiplex PCR assay. The table comes from immuneACCESS by way of TCRdb, which keeps in-frame sequences with V and J called. Part of the clones is missing from these tables; in studies checked, under half for an unresolved V gene and the rest for unknown reasons. The sample has approximately 140,000 clones on record, approximately 86% of them singletons. The ten biggest clones cover approximately 9.4% of the sample. The data stem from a study of control samples from healthy donors and cancer patients (dated by TCRdb to 2020 to 2021). Measured from the cysteine to the phenylalanine, the CDR3 is 13 residues long. Left in the record is the CDR3 DNA by itself, 39 bases read in frame from the first base. V is pared back by 2 bases and J by 4 bases, with 7 bases lying between the germline termini. The germline V gene encodes CDR1 LGHDT and CDR2 YNNKEL (reference sequence).

The receptor's source is a woman aged 25 to 39 in good health. The sequencing input was blood. The sequence links TRBV3-1 (or the pseudogene TRBV3-2) to TRBJ2-3; D gene: possibly TRBD2, on 5 matching bases. CDR3 region: CASSQLAPDTQYF. The DNA reads TGTGCCAGCAGCCAACTAGCCCCAGATACGCAGTATTTT.